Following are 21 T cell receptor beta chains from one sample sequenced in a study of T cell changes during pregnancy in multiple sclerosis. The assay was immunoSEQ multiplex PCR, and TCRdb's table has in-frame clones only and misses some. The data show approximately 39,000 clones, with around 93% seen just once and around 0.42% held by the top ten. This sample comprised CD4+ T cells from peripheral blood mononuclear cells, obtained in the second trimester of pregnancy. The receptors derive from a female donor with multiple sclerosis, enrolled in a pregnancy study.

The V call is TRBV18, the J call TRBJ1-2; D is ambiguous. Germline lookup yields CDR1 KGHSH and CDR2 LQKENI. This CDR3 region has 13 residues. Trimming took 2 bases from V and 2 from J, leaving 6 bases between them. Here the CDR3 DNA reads TGTGCCAGCTCACCAGAACTCAACTATGGCTACACCTTC. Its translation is CASSPELNYGYTF.

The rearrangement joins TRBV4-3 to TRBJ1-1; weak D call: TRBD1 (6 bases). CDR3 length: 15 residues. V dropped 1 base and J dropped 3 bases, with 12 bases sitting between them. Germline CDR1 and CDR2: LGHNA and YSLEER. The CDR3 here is CASSQATGQDTEAFF. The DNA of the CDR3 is TGCGCCAGCAGCCAAGCTACAGGGCAGGACACTGAAGCTTTCTTT.

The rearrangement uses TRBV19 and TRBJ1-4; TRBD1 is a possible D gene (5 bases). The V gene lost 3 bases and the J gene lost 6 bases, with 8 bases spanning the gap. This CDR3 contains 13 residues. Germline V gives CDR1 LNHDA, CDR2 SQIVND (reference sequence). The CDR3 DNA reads TGTGCCAGTAGTATCAGCAGGGATGAAAAACTGTTTTTT. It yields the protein CASSISRDEKLFF.

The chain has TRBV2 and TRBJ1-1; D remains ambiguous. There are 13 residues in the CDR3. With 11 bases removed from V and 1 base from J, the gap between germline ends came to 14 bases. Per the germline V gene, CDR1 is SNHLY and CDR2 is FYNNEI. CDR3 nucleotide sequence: TGTGCCTGCTACAGTTATTCGAACACTGAAGCTTTCTTT. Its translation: CACYSYSNTEAFF.

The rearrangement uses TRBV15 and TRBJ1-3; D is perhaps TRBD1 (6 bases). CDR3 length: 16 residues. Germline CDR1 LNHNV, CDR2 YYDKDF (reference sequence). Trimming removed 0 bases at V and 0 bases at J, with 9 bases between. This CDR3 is CATSRDQGTSGNTIYF. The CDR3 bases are TGTGCCACCAGCAGAGATCAGGGGACCTCTGGAAACACCATATATTTT.

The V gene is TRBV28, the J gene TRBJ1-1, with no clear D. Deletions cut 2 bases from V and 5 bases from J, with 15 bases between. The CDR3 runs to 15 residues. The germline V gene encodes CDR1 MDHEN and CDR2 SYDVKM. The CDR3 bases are TGTGCCAGCAGTTTAGGTGCGGGCGGGAATACTGAAGCTTTCTTT. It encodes CASSLGAGGNTEAFF.

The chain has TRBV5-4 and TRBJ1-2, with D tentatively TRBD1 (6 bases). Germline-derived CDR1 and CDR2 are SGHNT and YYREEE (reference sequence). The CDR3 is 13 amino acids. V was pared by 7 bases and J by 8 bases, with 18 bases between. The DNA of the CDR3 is TGTGCCAGCTCCGGGAACCGGGGGGGCGGCTACACCTTC. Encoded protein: CASSGNRGGGYTF.

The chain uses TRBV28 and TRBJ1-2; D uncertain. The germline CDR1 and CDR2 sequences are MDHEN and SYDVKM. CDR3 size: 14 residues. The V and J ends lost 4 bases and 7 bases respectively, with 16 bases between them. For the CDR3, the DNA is TGTGCCAGCAGTTGGGCTCGGGCGGGGTCTGGCTACACCTTC. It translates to CASSWARAGSGYTF.

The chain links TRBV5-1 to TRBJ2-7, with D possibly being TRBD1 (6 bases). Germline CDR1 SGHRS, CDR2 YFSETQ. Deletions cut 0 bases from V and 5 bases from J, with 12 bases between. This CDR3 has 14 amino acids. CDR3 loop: CASSLGQVTHEQYF. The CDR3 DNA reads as TGCGCCAGCAGCTTGGGACAGGTCACCCACGAGCAGTACTTC.

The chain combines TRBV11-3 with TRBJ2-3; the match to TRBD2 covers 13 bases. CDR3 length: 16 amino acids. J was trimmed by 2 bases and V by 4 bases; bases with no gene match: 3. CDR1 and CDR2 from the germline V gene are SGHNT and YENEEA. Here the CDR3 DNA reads TGTGCCAGCAGCTGGACTAGCGGGGGAAACACAGATACGCAGTATTTT. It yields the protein CASSWTSGGNTDTQYF.

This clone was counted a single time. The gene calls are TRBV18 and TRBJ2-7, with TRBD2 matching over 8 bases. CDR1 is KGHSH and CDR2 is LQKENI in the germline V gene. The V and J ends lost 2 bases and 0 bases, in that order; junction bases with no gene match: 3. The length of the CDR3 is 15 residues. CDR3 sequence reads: CASSPSSGSSYEQYF. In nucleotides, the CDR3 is TGTGCCAGCTCACCATCTAGCGGGTCCTCCTACGAGCAGTACTTC.

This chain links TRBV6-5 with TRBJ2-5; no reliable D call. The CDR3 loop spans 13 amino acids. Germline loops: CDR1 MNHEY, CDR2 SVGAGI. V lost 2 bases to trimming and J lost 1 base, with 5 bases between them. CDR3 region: CASSYRSQETQYF. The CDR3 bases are TGTGCCAGCAGTTACCGCAGCCAAGAGACCCAGTACTTC.

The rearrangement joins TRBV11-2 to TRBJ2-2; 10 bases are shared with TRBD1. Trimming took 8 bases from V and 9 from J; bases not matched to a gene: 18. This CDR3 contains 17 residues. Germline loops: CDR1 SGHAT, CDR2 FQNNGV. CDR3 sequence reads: CASSPIKGQGPGRELFF. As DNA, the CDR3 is TGTGCCAGCTCTCCTATCAAGGGACAGGGGCCCGGGCGGGAGCTGTTTTTT.

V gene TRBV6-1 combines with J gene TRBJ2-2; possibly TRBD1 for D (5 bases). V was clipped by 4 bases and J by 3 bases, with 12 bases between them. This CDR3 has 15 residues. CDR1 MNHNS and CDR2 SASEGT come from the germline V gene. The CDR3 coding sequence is TGTGCCAGCAGTGGGGCAGGGTCTTACACCGGGGAGCTGTTTTTT. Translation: CASSGAGSYTGELFF.

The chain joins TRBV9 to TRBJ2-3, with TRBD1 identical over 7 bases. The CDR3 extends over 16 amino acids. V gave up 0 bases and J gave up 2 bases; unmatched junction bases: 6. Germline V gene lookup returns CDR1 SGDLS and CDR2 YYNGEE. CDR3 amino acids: CASSVGRDSFTDTQYF. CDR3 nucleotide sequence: TGTGCCAGCAGCGTAGGTCGGGACAGCTTCACAGATACGCAGTATTTT.

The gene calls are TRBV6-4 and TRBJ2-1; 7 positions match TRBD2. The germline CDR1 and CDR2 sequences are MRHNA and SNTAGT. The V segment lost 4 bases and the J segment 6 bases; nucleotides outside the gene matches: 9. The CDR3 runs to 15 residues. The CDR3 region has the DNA TGTGCCAGCAGTGGGCTTGGACTAGGTGCCAATGAGCAGTTCTTC. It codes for CASSGLGLGANEQFF.

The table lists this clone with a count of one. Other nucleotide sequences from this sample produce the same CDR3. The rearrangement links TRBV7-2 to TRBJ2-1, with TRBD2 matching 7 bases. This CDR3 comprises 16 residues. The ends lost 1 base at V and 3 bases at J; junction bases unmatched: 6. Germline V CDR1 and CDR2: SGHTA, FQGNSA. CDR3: CASSLVRLAVYNEQFF. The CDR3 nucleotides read TGTGCCAGCAGCTTAGTTCGGCTAGCGGTCTACAATGAGCAGTTCTTC.

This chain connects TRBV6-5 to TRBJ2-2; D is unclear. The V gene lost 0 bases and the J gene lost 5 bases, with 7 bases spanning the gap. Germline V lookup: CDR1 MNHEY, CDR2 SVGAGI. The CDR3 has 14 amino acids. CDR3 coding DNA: TGTGCCAGCAGTTACTCATGGGCGACCGGGGAGCTGTTTTTT. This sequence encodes CASSYSWATGELFF.

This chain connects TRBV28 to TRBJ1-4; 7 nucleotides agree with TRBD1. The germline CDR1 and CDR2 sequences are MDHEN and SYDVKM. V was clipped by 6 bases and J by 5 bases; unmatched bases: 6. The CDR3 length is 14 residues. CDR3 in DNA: TGTGCCAGCAGCCTAACGGACAGGAATGAAAAACTGTTTTTT. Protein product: CASSLTDRNEKLFF.

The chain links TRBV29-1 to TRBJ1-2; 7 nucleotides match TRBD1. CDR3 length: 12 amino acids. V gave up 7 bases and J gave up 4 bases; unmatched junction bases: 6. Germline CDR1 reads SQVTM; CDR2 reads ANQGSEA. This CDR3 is CSAGDRSYGYTF. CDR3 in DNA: TGCAGCGCTGGGGACAGATCCTATGGCTACACCTTC. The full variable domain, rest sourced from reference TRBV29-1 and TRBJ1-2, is SAVISQKPSRDICQRGTSLTIQCQVDSQVTMMFWYRQQPGQSLTLIATANQGSEATYESGFVIDKFPISRPNLTFSTLTVSNMSPEDSSIYLCSAGDRSYGYTFGSGTRLTVV.

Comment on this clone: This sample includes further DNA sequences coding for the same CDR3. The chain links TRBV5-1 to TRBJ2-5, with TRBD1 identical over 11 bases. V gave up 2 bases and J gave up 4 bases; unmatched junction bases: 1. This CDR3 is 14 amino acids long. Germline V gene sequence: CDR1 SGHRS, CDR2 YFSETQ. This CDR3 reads CASSFGTGGETQYF. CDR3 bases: TGCGCCAGCAGCTTTGGGACAGGGGGAGAGACCCAGTACTTC. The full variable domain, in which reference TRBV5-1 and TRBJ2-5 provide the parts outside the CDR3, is KAGVTQTPRYLIKTRGQQVTLSCSPISGHRSVSWYQQTPGQGLQFLFEYFSETQRNKGNFPGRFSGRQFSNSRSEMNVSTLELGDSALYLCASSFGTGGETQYFGPGTRLLVL.